This passage covers 30 T cell receptor beta chains from one sample sequenced in a study of blood T cell repertoires in COVID-19. Assay: immunoSEQ multiplex PCR; the TCRdb copy retains only in-frame clones and omits some. Here the sample spans about 250,000 clones, approximately 80% being singletons. The sample taken for sequencing was PBMCs or T cells enriched from blood (not recorded which). These receptor sequences come from a man aged 35-49 years who had been exposed to COVID-19.

V is TRBV16 and J is TRBJ1-3; D remains ambiguous. This CDR3 comprises 18 residues. CDR1 and CDR2 from the germline V gene are KGHSY and FQNENV. The ends were cut back, 4 bases at V and 2 bases at J, with 21 bases in the middle. DNA of the CDR3: TGTGCCAGCAGCCGAATAATTAAGCGGGCAGCAACTGGAAACACCATATATTTT. Amino acid sequence: CASSRIIKRAATGNTIYF. Complete variable domain (other parts from reference TRBV16 and TRBJ1-3): GEEVAQTPKHLVRGEGQKAKLYCAPIKGHSYVFWYQQVLKNEFKFLISFQNENVFDETGMPKERFSAKCLPNSPCSLEIQATKLEDSAVYFCASSRIIKRAATGNTIYFGEGSWLTVV.

The chain is built from TRBV2 and TRBJ2-1; 14 bases are a match to TRBD2. Germline V gene lookup returns CDR1 SNHLY and CDR2 FYNNEI. There are 13 residues in the CDR3. J gave up 15 bases and V 6 bases, and 7 bases lay outside the gene matches. The DNA of the CDR3 is TGTGCCAGCAGCCAGACTAGCGGGAGGGCCGCGTTCTTC. Amino acid sequence: CASSQTSGRAAFF.

The rearrangement uses TRBV15 and TRBJ1-1; D not resolved. This CDR3 contains 16 residues. V lost 4 bases and J lost 0, with 15 bases in between. CDR1 is LNHNV and CDR2 is YYDKDF in the germline V gene (reference sequence). The CDR3 bases are TGTGCCACCAGCACCGTATTGGACTCAATGAACACTGAAGCTTTCTTT. Its protein product is CATSTVLDSMNTEAFF.

This rearrangement joins TRBV10-1 to TRBJ2-3; D not certain. Germline CDR1 is WNHNN and CDR2 is SYGVQD (reference sequence). This CDR3 contains 14 residues. Trimming removed 10 bases at V and 0 bases at J, with 14 bases between. CDR3 in amino acids: CATRLSASTDTQYF. Written as DNA, the CDR3 is TGCGCCACACGTCTAAGCGCGAGCACAGATACGCAGTATTTT.

V is TRBV30 and J is TRBJ1-1, with a tentative D call TRBD1 (5 bases). The germline V and J ends were trimmed by 5 bases and 1 base, with 11 bases remaining between them. CDR3 length: 13 amino acids. Germline CDR1 reads GTSNPN; CDR2 reads SVGIG (reference sequence). CDR3 nucleotides: TGTGCCTGGTGGCAGGGTGGGAACACTGAAGCTTTCTTT. Residues: CAWWQGGNTEAFF.

This clone was seen just once. This CDR3 reads CASSQDLSITYNEQFF. CDR3 DNA: TGCGCCAGCAGCCAAGATCTTTCTATTACCTACAATGAGCAGTTCTTC. The chain employs TRBV4-1 and TRBJ2-1; no firm D call. The V and J ends lost 0 bases and 2 bases respectively, with 11 bases between them. CDR3 size: 16 residues. CDR1 and CDR2 (germline): MGHRA, YSYEKL.

This clone was found once. The chain carries TRBV19 and TRBJ2-7; D possibly corresponds to TRBD1 (5 bases). The CDR3 totals 15 residues. In germline, CDR1 is LNHDA, CDR2 SQIVND (reference sequence). V lost 0 bases, J lost 7 bases, and 16 bases lay in between. The CDR3 sequence: CASSIESTVFVEQYF. The CDR3 coding sequence is TGTGCCAGTAGTATAGAGTCGACAGTCTTCGTTGAGCAGTACTTC.

This chain uses TRBV6-6 with TRBJ1-1; TRBD1 matches 7 bases. This CDR3 contains 15 residues. V lost 5 bases, J lost 4 bases, and 10 bases stayed unmatched. From germline, CDR1 is MNHNY and CDR2 SVGAGI (reference sequence). The CDR3 DNA reads TGTGCCAGCAGTACCTCCGTGACAGGGTTCACTGAAGCTTTCTTT. Translation gives CASSTSVTGFTEAFF.

This chain connects TRBV10-1 to TRBJ2-2, with 9 bases matching TRBD1. V lost 8 bases, J lost 7 bases, and 8 bases stayed unmatched. Germline CDR1 WNHNN, CDR2 SYGVQD (reference sequence). The CDR3 runs 14 residues. CDR3 protein: CASGRDRANGELFF. The DNA of the CDR3 is TGCGCCAGCGGCCGGGACAGGGCAAACGGGGAGCTGTTTTTT.

Here the CDR3 reads CASSRGLAEGVNEQFF. The DNA of the CDR3 is TGTGCCAGCAGTCGTGGACTAGCGGAGGGGGTGAATGAGCAGTTCTTC. The gene calls are TRBV6-4 and TRBJ2-1, with TRBD2 matching over 10 bases. V shed 5 bases, J shed 7 bases, and the junction held 11 bases outside the gene matches. Germline lookup yields CDR1 MRHNA and CDR2 SNTAGT. CDR3 size: 16 residues.

J is TRBJ1-6 and V is TRBV6-5, with D uncertain. Germline CDR1 reads MNHEY; CDR2 reads SVGAGI. The CDR3 is 12 residues long. V gave up 6 bases and J gave up 8 bases, with 8 bases separating them. In DNA, the CDR3 is TGTGCCAGCAGCCTGCGATATTCACCCCTCCACTTT. It specifies CASSLRYSPLHF.

V and J are TRBV10-3 and TRBJ1-2, with D hard to call. Germline V CDR1 and CDR2: ENHRY, SYGVKD. Trimming removed 0 bases from V and 6 bases from J, with 20 bases in between. The length of the CDR3 is 17 residues. CDR3 amino acids: CAISESSSAAGINGYTF. The CDR3 DNA reads as TGTGCCATCAGTGAGTCATCGAGCGCGGCGGGAATAAATGGCTACACCTTC.

This clone was seen only once. This chain links TRBV6-4 with TRBJ2-1; TRBD2 is a possible D gene (6 bases). CDR3 length equals 15 residues. V lost 2 bases to trimming and J lost 9 bases, with 17 bases between them. Germline V gene sequence: CDR1 MRHNA, CDR2 SNTAGT. The CDR3 reads CASSDGGKIGGEQFF. In DNA, the CDR3 is TGTGCCAGCAGTGACGGGGGGAAGATTGGAGGTGAGCAGTTCTTC.

The J gene is TRBJ2-1, the V gene TRBV9, with 10 bases aligning to TRBD2. CDR3 length equals 16 residues. Trimming took 0 bases from V and 8 from J; bases not matched to a gene: 8. Germline V gene data show CDR1 as SGDLS and CDR2 as YYNGEE. The CDR3: CASSVVSGAGGDEQFF. CDR3 DNA sequence: TGTGCCAGCAGCGTAGTTTCAGGAGCGGGAGGGGATGAGCAGTTCTTC.

The chain uses TRBV10-3 and TRBJ2-2; D unclear. The CDR3 has 12 residues. The germline V gene encodes CDR1 ENHRY and CDR2 SYGVKD. With 9 bases removed from V and 2 bases from J, the gap between germline ends came to 7 bases. CDR3 amino acids: CAIASNTGELFF. DNA for the CDR3: TGTGCCATAGCGTCTAACACCGGGGAGCTGTTTTTT.

The rearrangement links TRBV9 to TRBJ2-1, with 8 bases that match TRBD1. CDR3 length equals 15 residues. With V trimmed by 2 bases and J by 2 bases, 3 bases remained unmatched. Germline CDR1 SGDLS, CDR2 YYNGEE. The CDR3 sequence is CASSVWDRPYNEQFF. The CDR3 region has the DNA TGTGCCAGCAGCGTCTGGGACAGGCCCTACAATGAGCAGTTCTTC.

J is TRBJ2-7 and V is TRBV3-1 (or the pseudogene TRBV3-2), with 14 nucleotides matching TRBD2. The CDR3 contains 17 residues. V was clipped by 5 bases and J by 5 bases; unmatched bases: 11. The germline CDR1 and CDR2 sequences are LGHDT and YNNKEL (reference sequence). CDR3 amino acids: CASSAGTSGSFIDEQYF. For the CDR3, the DNA is TGTGCCAGCAGCGCCGGGACTAGCGGGAGTTTTATCGACGAGCAGTACTTC.

This clone showed up just once. One end of the junction varies from germline; a read error may be responsible. V usage is TRBV3-1 (or the pseudogene TRBV3-2) and J usage is TRBJ2-1; 9 bases line up with TRBD1. The germline gives CDR1 LGHDT, CDR2 YNNKEL (reference sequence). The CDR3 loop spans 11 amino acids. CDR3 in amino acids: CASSNRGPPLF. The DNA for the CDR3 is TGTGCCAGCAGCAACAGGGGGCCTCCTCTCTTC.

This chain connects TRBV3-1 (or the pseudogene TRBV3-2) to TRBJ1-5, with 7 nucleotides matching TRBD1. Trimming removed 1 base from V and 7 bases from J; junction bases left unmatched: 4. The germline V gene encodes CDR1 LGHDT and CDR2 YNNKEL (reference sequence). The CDR3 is 14 residues long. As DNA, the CDR3 is TGTGCCAGCAGCCAAGGGGCAGGGGGACAGCCCCAGCATTTT. Residues: CASSQGAGGQPQHF.

DNA for the CDR3: TGTGCCAGCAGCTTAAGGGGCGGATTCGAAACCGGGGAGCTGTTTTTT. This encodes CASSLRGGFETGELFF. V gene TRBV7-3 combines with J gene TRBJ2-2, with D perhaps TRBD1 (5 bases). CDR1 is SGHTA and CDR2 is FQGTGA in the germline V gene. With 1 base removed from V and 5 bases from J, the gap between germline ends came to 14 bases. There are 16 residues in the CDR3.

The chain has TRBV24-1 and TRBJ2-7, with TRBD2 as a possible D gene (6 bases). Germline CDR1 reads KGHDR; CDR2 reads SFDVKD. This CDR3 comprises 14 residues. V lost 4 bases, J lost 3 bases, and 12 bases lay in between. The CDR3: CATSEDPGGYEQYF. The CDR3 nucleotides are TGTGCCACCAGTGAAGATCCCGGGGGCTACGAGCAGTACTTC.

This clone was observed many times. The chain joins TRBV5-5 to TRBJ2-7; 11 bases map to TRBD2. This CDR3 comprises 14 residues. The junction had 3 bases not matched to a gene; V was cut back by 4 bases and J by 3 bases. The germline V gene encodes CDR1 SGHKS and CDR2 YYEKEE (reference sequence). The CDR3 protein is CASSRLAGIYEQYF. CDR3 DNA: TGTGCCAGCAGCAGACTAGCGGGGATCTACGAGCAGTACTTC.

V is TRBV9 and J is TRBJ2-5, with a weak D call TRBD2 (5 bases). The length of the CDR3 is 13 residues. Germline V gene sequence: CDR1 SGDLS, CDR2 YYNGEE. Trimming took 4 bases from V and 4 from J, leaving 11 bases between them. The CDR3 region has the DNA TGTGCCAGCAGCCTCCGGGGTGTAGAGACCCAGTACTTC. It specifies CASSLRGVETQYF.

This clone was seen more than once but under ten times. V usage is TRBV5-5 and J usage is TRBJ1-1, with D possibly being TRBD1 (6 bases). V lost 3 bases and J lost 6, with 15 bases in between. Per the germline V gene, CDR1 is SGHKS and CDR2 is YYEKEE (reference sequence). The CDR3 has 14 amino acids. DNA of the CDR3: TGTGCCAGCAGCTACATAACAGGGCCGGCTGAAGCTTTCTTT. It yields the protein CASSYITGPAEAFF.

V and J are TRBV19 and TRBJ2-7; TRBD1 matches at 7 bases. Germline values: CDR1 LNHDA, CDR2 SQIVND (reference sequence). The CDR3 is 13 amino acids. V shed 5 bases, J shed 4 bases, and the junction held 5 bases outside the gene matches. CDR3 in DNA: TGTGCCAGTAGTGAGACAGGGCTATACGAGCAGTACTTC. Translating gives CASSETGLYEQYF.

The V call is TRBV4-1, the J call TRBJ2-3; possible D gene TRBD1, 6 bases. Per the germline V gene, CDR1 is MGHRA and CDR2 is YSYEKL. Trimming removed 3 bases from V and 3 bases from J, with 16 bases in between. The CDR3 covers 16 residues. CDR3 coding DNA: TGCGCCAGCAGCCACCTCGGGACACGGCATACAGATACGCAGTATTTT. Translated: CASSHLGTRHTDTQYF.

V gene TRBV2 combines with J gene TRBJ2-6; D is ambiguous. This CDR3 is built from 15 residues. Trimming pared 7 bases from V and 0 bases from J, leaving 10 bases between. Germline V gene sequence: CDR1 SNHLY, CDR2 FYNNEI. The CDR3 sequence is CASNLWSSGANVLTF. The CDR3 region has the DNA TGTGCCAGCAATTTGTGGAGCTCTGGGGCCAACGTCCTGACTTTC.

The gene calls are TRBV7-9 and TRBJ2-3; D call uncertain. V lost 7 bases to trimming and J lost 4 bases, with 15 bases between them. Germline loops: CDR1 SEHNR, CDR2 FQNEAQ (reference sequence). The CDR3 covers 14 residues. The CDR3, as DNA: TGTGCCAGCAAGAGCGTGAATAGATCAGATACGCAGTATTTT. It translates to CASKSVNRSDTQYF.

The chain recombines TRBV6-6 with TRBJ1-1; D is uncertain. The V end was cut by 9 bases, the J end by 5 bases, with 22 bases between. Germline V gene data show CDR1 as MNHNY and CDR2 as SVGAGI (reference sequence). This CDR3 region has 15 residues. The CDR3 loop is CARSVVEQAGTEAFF. The CDR3, as DNA: TGTGCCAGATCTGTGGTCGAACAAGCGGGGACTGAAGCTTTCTTT.

This chain links TRBV5-1 with TRBJ2-7, with 10 nucleotides matching TRBD2. Germline-derived CDR1 and CDR2 are SGHRS and YFSETQ. V dropped 0 bases and J dropped 5; count of bases not matched to a gene: 11. The CDR3 has 17 amino acids. The CDR3 sequence: CASSLALASGSRNEQYF. The CDR3 DNA reads TGCGCCAGCAGCTTGGCCTTGGCTAGCGGGAGTCGGAACGAGCAGTACTTC.